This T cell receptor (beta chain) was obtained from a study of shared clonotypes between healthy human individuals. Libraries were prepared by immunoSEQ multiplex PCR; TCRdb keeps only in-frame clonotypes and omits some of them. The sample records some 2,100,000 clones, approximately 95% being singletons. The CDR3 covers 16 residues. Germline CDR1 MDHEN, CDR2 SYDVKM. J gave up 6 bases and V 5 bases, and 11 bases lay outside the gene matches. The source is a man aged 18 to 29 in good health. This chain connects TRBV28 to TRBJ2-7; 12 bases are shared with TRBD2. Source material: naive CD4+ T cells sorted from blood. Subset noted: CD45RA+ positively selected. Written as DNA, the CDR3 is TGTGCCAGCAGTCCGACCCTATCACTAGCGGGGGGCGAGCAGTACTTC. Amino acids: CASSPTLSLAGGEQYF.